One and the same sample provided the 17 T cell receptor beta chains below, sequenced in a study of technical replicates of blood from several donors (dated by TCRdb to the late 2010s). Receptors were amplified or captured by the immunoSEQ multiplex PCR assay. TCRdb stores this immuneACCESS table with in-frame sequences only. Part of the clones is absent; in the studies checked, under half of the shortfall reflects unresolved V genes, and no reason is known for the rest. For this sample the table gives around 76,000 clones, of which about nine tenths were detected only once. 0.41% of the sample is held by the ten biggest clonotypes. The sequenced sample consisted of T cells isolated from PBMCs. The source of these receptors is a human donor in good health.

The genes are TRBV30 and TRBJ1-2; D possibly corresponds to TRBD1 (5 bases). Germline V gene sequence: CDR1 GTSNPN, CDR2 SVGIG (reference sequence). This CDR3 has 12 amino acids. Trimming took off 0 bases at V and 4 bases at J, with 6 bases between the two ends. The CDR3 nucleotides are TGTGCCTGGAGTGTAGACAGCTATGGCTACACCTTC. The encoded protein is CAWSVDSYGYTF.

V gene TRBV25-1 combines with J gene TRBJ2-7, with TRBD2 as a possible D gene (6 bases). Trimming left V 4 bases short and J 0 bases short, with 7 bases between. Germline CDR1 MGHDK, CDR2 SYGVNS. This CDR3 comprises 13 residues. The CDR3 region is CASSAGSSYEQYF. The CDR3 bases are TGTGCCAGCAGTGCCGGGAGCTCCTACGAGCAGTACTTC.

V usage is TRBV5-5 and J usage is TRBJ1-2; 8 bases fit TRBD1. The CDR3 is 14 amino acids. The junction had 10 bases not matched to a gene; V was cut back by 5 bases and J by 7 bases. CDR1 is SGHKS, CDR2 YYEKEE, per germline (reference sequence). The CDR3 sequence is CASRPPGQGCGYTF. CDR3 in DNA: TGTGCCAGCAGACCCCCCGGACAGGGCTGTGGCTACACCTTC.

The CDR3 region is CAISEYFRDRNTDTQYF. The CDR3 nucleotides are TGTGCCATCAGTGAGTATTTCCGGGACAGAAACACAGATACGCAGTATTTT. V usage is TRBV10-3 and J usage is TRBJ2-3; 7 bases map to TRBD1. J gave up 2 bases and V 1 base, and 9 bases lay outside the gene matches. The CDR3 totals 17 residues. Germline CDR1 is ENHRY and CDR2 is SYGVKD.

The gene calls are TRBV2 and TRBJ2-2; the D is unclear. Trimming took 6 bases from V and 7 from J, leaving 9 bases between them. The CDR3 runs to 12 residues. Germline V gene sequence: CDR1 SNHLY, CDR2 FYNNEI. The CDR3 here is CASRTEYGELFF. The CDR3 nucleotides are TGTGCCAGCAGGACGGAGTACGGGGAGCTGTTTTTT.

The rearrangement links TRBV16 to TRBJ2-1; 8 nucleotides line up with TRBD2. The CDR3 runs 16 residues. Looked up from germline, CDR1 is KGHSY and CDR2 is FQNENV. The J segment lost 1 base and the V segment lost 4 bases, leaving 6 bases of the junction unmatched. CDR3 amino acids: CASSRLSSGSYNEQFF. The CDR3 DNA sequence: TGTGCCAGCAGCCGTCTCTCTAGCGGGTCCTACAATGAGCAGTTCTTC. Filled out from reference TRBV16 and TRBJ2-1, the complete variable domain reads GEEVAQTPKHLVRGEGQKAKLYCAPIKGHSYVFWYQQVLKNEFKFLISFQNENVFDETGMPKERFSAKCLPNSPCSLEIQATKLEDSAVYFCASSRLSSGSYNEQFFGPGTRLTVL.

The rearrangement links TRBV6-5 to TRBJ1-5; D is unclear. The CDR3 extends over 15 amino acids. With 5 bases removed from V and 0 bases from J, the gap between germline ends came to 11 bases. Germline CDR1 MNHEY, CDR2 SVGAGI. In DNA, the CDR3 is TGTGCCAGCAGTACCCGCGGGTATAGCAATCAGCCCCAGCATTTT. Amino acids: CASSTRGYSNQPQHF.

The rearrangement joins TRBV11-2 to TRBJ2-7, with 8 bases identical to TRBD1. Germline CDR1 reads SGHAT; CDR2 reads FQNNGV. The V gene end was trimmed by 5 bases and the J gene end by 3 bases; junction bases not matched to a gene: 6. The CDR3 contains 14 residues. CDR3 sequence (DNA): TGTGCCAGCAGCCGGACAGGGTATTTCTACGAGCAGTACTTC. It specifies CASSRTGYFYEQYF.

This rearrangement joins TRBV7-9 to TRBJ1-1; tentative D call: TRBD1 (6 bases). Germline CDR1 SEHNR, CDR2 FQNEAQ (reference sequence). Trimming cost V 5 bases and J 8 bases, with 12 bases left between them. The CDR3 covers 12 residues. The CDR3 nucleotides are TGTGCCAGCAGCCGCAACAGGGTCGAAGCTTTCTTT. It translates to CASSRNRVEAFF.

The rearrangement uses TRBV28 and TRBJ2-1; TRBD2 matches at 9 bases. The CDR3 has 13 amino acids. From germline, CDR1 is MDHEN and CDR2 SYDVKM. After removal of 6 bases from V and 5 bases from J, the junction contained 2 bases not matched to a gene. CDR3 protein: CASRLAGDNEQFF. As DNA, the CDR3 is TGTGCCAGCAGACTAGCGGGTGACAATGAGCAGTTCTTC.

The J gene is TRBJ1-4, the V gene TRBV30; TRBD1 aligns across 9 bases. Losses at the gene ends were 4 bases for V and 3 bases for J; bases not matched to a gene: 6. This CDR3 contains 15 residues. Germline V gives CDR1 GTSNPN, CDR2 SVGIG (reference sequence). DNA of the CDR3: TGTGCCTGGAAACGGGACAGGGTATCTAATGAAAAACTGTTTTTT. This translates into CAWKRDRVSNEKLFF. The full variable domain, its missing parts supplied by reference TRBV30 and TRBJ1-4, is SQTIHQWPATLVQPVGSPLSLECTVEGTSNPNLYWYRQAAGRGLQLLFYSVGIGQISSEVPQNLSASRPQDRQFILSSKKLLLSDSGFYLCAWKRDRVSNEKLFFGSGTQLSVL.

The gene calls are TRBV7-9 and TRBJ1-2, with 8 positions matching TRBD1. The V and J ends lost 2 bases and 8 bases, in that order; junction bases with no gene match: 10. The CDR3 is made up of 15 amino acids. Germline V gene lookup returns CDR1 SEHNR and CDR2 FQNEAQ (reference sequence). This CDR3 is CASSLSLGRGRGYTF. Here the CDR3 DNA reads TGTGCCAGCAGCTTATCCCTCGGCAGGGGGCGAGGCTACACCTTC.

The chain joins TRBV7-3 to TRBJ2-7; no definite D call. V was pared by 1 base and J by 7 bases, with 14 bases between. CDR3 length equals 14 residues. In germline, CDR1 is SGHTA, CDR2 FQGTGA. DNA of the CDR3: TGTGCCAGCAGCTTAAACGGTCCCCTGGAGGAGCAGTACTTC. Amino acids: CASSLNGPLEEQYF. The full variable domain, in which reference TRBV7-3 and TRBJ2-7 provide the parts outside the CDR3, is GAGVSQTPSNKVTEKGKYVELRCDPISGHTALYWYRQSLGQGPEFLIYFQGTGAADDSGLPNDRFFAVRPEGSVSTLKIQRTERGDSAVYLCASSLNGPLEEQYFGPGTRLTVT.

V usage is TRBV25-1 and J usage is TRBJ1-2; D remains unclear. This CDR3 contains 13 residues. Trimming left V 3 bases short and J 0 bases short, with 5 bases between. Germline-derived CDR1 and CDR2 are MGHDK and SYGVNS. CDR3 sequence (DNA): TGTGCCAGCAGTGACGGGGCTAACTATGGCTACACCTTC. Its protein is CASSDGANYGYTF.

This clone appeared a few times. The chain is built from TRBV12-5 and TRBJ1-4, with 7 bases fitting TRBD1. J lost 1 base, V lost 6 bases, and 5 bases had no gene match. The CDR3 runs 15 residues. Per germline, CDR1 LGHNT and CDR2 FRNRAP. The CDR3 here is CASGNDRETNEKLFF. In nucleotides, the CDR3 is TGTGCTAGTGGCAACGACAGGGAAACTAATGAAAAACTGTTTTTT.

This rearrangement joins TRBV11-2 to TRBJ2-1; D not resolved. V lost 3 bases, J lost 1 base, and 10 bases lay in between. The CDR3 is made up of 15 amino acids. Germline V gene sequence: CDR1 SGHAT, CDR2 FQNNGV. The CDR3 nucleotides are TGTGCCAGCAGCTTGGTCCTAGGATCCTACAATGAGCAGTTCTTC. It codes for CASSLVLGSYNEQFF.

This chain uses TRBV27 with TRBJ2-1; TRBD1 agrees at 8 bases. Trimming removed 3 bases from V and 12 bases from J; junction bases left unmatched: 10. The CDR3 consists of 14 residues. CDR1 MNHEY and CDR2 SMNVEV come from the germline V gene (reference sequence). The CDR3 nucleotides are TGTGCCAGCAGTTTTCTACAGGGGGACTTTGTGCAGTTCTTC. Translated: CASSFLQGDFVQFF.